The following is a TCR beta chain sequence with its context. This record belongs to a study of OX40 agonist ivuxolimab in advanced cancers. Study-wide background: Patients were treated with intravenous ivuxolimab, dosed at 0.01 to 10 mg/kg and infused every 2 weeks. Subjects had a mean age of around 60 years, with a range of roughly 20 to 79; less than 90% were male. Prior anti-PD-1, anti-PD-L1 or anti-CTLA-4 therapy did not bar entry, and more than 35% had some. In three patients, partial responses were observed, one with hepatocellular carcinoma and two with cutaneous melanoma.

Profiled with immunoSEQ multiplex PCR; TCRdb holds only in-frame clones, not every one. This table holds 20,000 to 25,000 clones, roughly 84% found once. CDR3 length: 15 amino acids. Germline CDR1 and CDR2: MNHEY and SVGAGI. After removal of 2 bases from V and 1 base from J, the junction contained 3 bases not matched to a gene. V gene TRBV6-5 combines with J gene TRBJ1-1; 8 bases align to TRBD1. The sequence came from an adult with an advanced solid tumor such as melanoma, head and neck, liver or kidney cancer. The material was CD4+ or CD8+ T cells sorted from blood, obtained in a trial of the OX40 agonist ivuxolimab. The DNA for the CDR3 is TGTGCCAGCAGTTACAGGACAGGGTCGAACACTGAAGCTTTCTTT. As protein: CASSYRTGSNTEAFF.